The rows below give T cell receptor beta chains drawn from one sample of a study of blood T cell repertoires in COVID-19. TCRdb's table, derived via immunoSEQ multiplex PCR, lists solely in-frame clones and lacks some. The sample lists about 280,000 clones; approximately 78% were seen once. The sample comprised PBMCs or T cells enriched from blood (not recorded which). Receptors originate from a man between 35 and 55 years old who had been exposed to COVID-19. CDR3s include the opening cysteine and the closing phenylalanine or tryptophan. The order of the fields is J gene, V gene, D gene, clone size, CDR3 DNA, CDR3 protein. The D gene is left open where the match is weak. Not every row has a clone size; where given, it reads once, few, many or a size class.

>TRBJ1-3|TRBV19|.|.
TGTGCCAGTAGTTATTTCGGGATTTCTGGAAACACCATATATTTT
CASSYFGISGNTIYF
>TRBJ1-2|TRBV11-2|TRBD1|.
TGTGCCAGCAGCCCGGGGACAGTCGAAGGCTACACCTTC
CASSPGTVEGYTF
>TRBJ2-7|TRBV18|.|.
TGTGCCAGCTCACCAGGAGACAGCCGTACCGAGCAGTACTTC
CASSPGDSRTEQYF
>TRBJ2-2|TRBV7-9|TRBD2|once
TGTGCCAGCAGCTTAGTTGGCGGGAGTACCACCGGGGAGCTGTTTTTT
CASSLVGGSTTGELFF
>TRBJ1-1|TRBV10-1|.|.
TGCGCCAGCAGCCAGAGCAGACTCTCGGGGACTGAAGCTTTCTTT
CASSQSRLSGTEAFF
>TRBJ2-1|TRBV18|TRBD2|.
TGTGCCAGCTCACCGCCCCTTGTGCGAGCCAGCGGGGGGTTCTTC
CASSPPLVRASGGFF
>TRBJ1-1|TRBV21-1|.|.
TGTGCCAGCAGCAACGCCGGGGATCGGGACACTGAAGCTTTCTTT
CASSNAGDRDTEAFF
>TRBJ2-5|TRBV7-9|TRBD1|.
TGTGCCAGCAGATACCAGGGGGTGGAGACCCAGTACTTC
CASRYQGVETQYF
>TRBJ2-1|TRBV7-9|TRBD1|.
TGTGCCAGCAGCCCACGAACAGGGGTGGGATCCTACAATGAGCAGTTCTTC
CASSPRTGVGSYNEQFF
>TRBJ2-7|TRBV4-1|TRBD1|once
TGCGCCAGCAGCCAAGTACGGGGCCGGGACAGGGTCTACGAGCAGTACTTC
CASSQVRGRDRVYEQYF
>TRBJ2-1|TRBV9|TRBD2|.
TGTGCCAGCAGAGCTGCCACCGGACTAGCGGGAAGCAATGAGCAGTTCTTC
CASRAATGLAGSNEQFF
>TRBJ1-1|TRBV6-5|.|.
TGTGCCAGCAGTTCCGGACAGACGAACACTGAAGCTTTCTTT
CASSSGQTNTEAFF
>TRBJ2-5|TRBV2|.|.
TGTGCCAGCAGTGAACAGGGATTCGGAAAGGGGACCCAGTACTTC
CASSEQGFGKGTQYF
>TRBJ1-5|TRBV27|.|.
TGTGCCAGCTCCCTGGTCGAGGGAGTGGAGCCCCAGCATTTT
CASSLVEGVEPQHF
>TRBJ2-1|TRBV11-3|.|.
TGTGCCAGCAGCTTAGGACACTCCTACAATGAGCAGTTCTTC
CASSLGHSYNEQFF
>TRBJ1-4|TRBV5-4|.|.
TGTGCCAGCAGCCCCGGGGGAGTATCCAGATCAACTAATGAAAAACTGTTTTTT
CASSPGGVSRSTNEKLFF
>TRBJ2-7|TRBV9|.|.
TGTGCCAGCAGCGTAGATCAGGAGAGGGGGGGAGCCTACGAGCAGTACTTC
CASSVDQERGGAYEQYF
>TRBJ2-1|TRBV18|TRBD1|.
TGTGCCAGCTCACGGGACAGGGATGAGCAGTTCTTC
CASSRDRDEQFF
>TRBJ2-1|TRBV19|.|.
TGTGCCAGTAGTATACAGGGTAGCTCCTACAATGAGCAGTTCTTC
CASSIQGSSYNEQFF
>TRBJ2-5|TRBV5-4|TRBD2|.
TGTGCCAGCAGCTTGGTAGCGGGAGGTTCAGAGACCCAGTACTTC
CASSLVAGGSETQYF
>TRBJ1-2|TRBV7-2|.|.
TGTGCCAGCAGCTTCGACACTTACCCTAACTATGGCTACACCTTC
CASSFDTYPNYGYTF
>TRBJ1-4|TRBV29-1|.|.
TGCAGCGTTGGAGGTCCGCCGGGGGAAAAACTGTTTTTT
CSVGGPPGEKLFF
>TRBJ2-3|TRBV6-5|TRBD1|few
TGTGCCAGCATGGACAGGGGGCGTACAGATACGCAGTATTTT
CASMDRGRTDTQYF
>TRBJ1-3|TRBV6-2/TRBV6-3|.|.
TGTGCCAGCAGTCGACTTGGGGCCACTGGAAACACCATATATTTT
CASSRLGATGNTIYF
>TRBJ1-1|TRBV5-1|.|.
TGCGCCAGCAGCTTGGGGTTTCAGGGTGTGGTCACTGAAGCTTTCTTT
CASSLGFQGVVTEAFF
>TRBJ1-4|TRBV11-3|TRBD1|.
TGTGCCAGCCCTCACGGGACAGGGCAAAATGAAAAACTGTTTTTT
CASPHGTGQNEKLFF
>TRBJ1-2|TRBV12-3/TRBV12-4|.|.
TGTGCCAGCAGTTTGGGGGGAGTCTATGGCTACACCTTC
CASSLGGVYGYTF
>TRBJ2-5|TRBV30|TRBD2|.
TGTGCCTGGAAACTAGCGGGACCGGTTGGAGCCCAGTACTTC
CAWKLAGPVGAQYF
>TRBJ2-7|TRBV2|.|.
TGTGCCAGCAATTACAGGAAAAACTACGAGCAGTACTTC
CASNYRKNYEQYF
>TRBJ2-1|TRBV6-1|TRBD2|.
TGTGCCAGCAGTGAACTTTCTGGACTAGCGGGAGACAATGAGCAGTTCTTC
CASSELSGLAGDNEQFF
>TRBJ2-7|TRBV18|.|few
TGTGCCAGCTCACCCAACGGACTGAGGGTGGACGAGCAGTACTTC
CASSPNGLRVDEQYF